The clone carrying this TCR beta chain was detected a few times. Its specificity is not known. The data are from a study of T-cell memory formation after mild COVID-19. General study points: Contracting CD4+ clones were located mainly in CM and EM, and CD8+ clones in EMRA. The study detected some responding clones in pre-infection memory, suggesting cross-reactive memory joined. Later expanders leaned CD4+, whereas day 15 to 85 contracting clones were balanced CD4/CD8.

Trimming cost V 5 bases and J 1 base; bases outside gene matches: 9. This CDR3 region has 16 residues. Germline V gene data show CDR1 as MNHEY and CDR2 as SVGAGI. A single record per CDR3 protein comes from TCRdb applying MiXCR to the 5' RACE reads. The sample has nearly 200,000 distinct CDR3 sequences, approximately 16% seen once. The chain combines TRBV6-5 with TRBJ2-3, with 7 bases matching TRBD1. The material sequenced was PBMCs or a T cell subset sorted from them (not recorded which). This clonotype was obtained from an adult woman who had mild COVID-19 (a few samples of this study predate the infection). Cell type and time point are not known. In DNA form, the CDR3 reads TGTGCCAGCAGTAAGGACAGGCCGCTAGGCACAGATACGCAGTATTTT. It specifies CASSKDRPLGTDTQYF.